These T cell receptor beta chains were read from a single sample in a study of molecular identifiers for immune sequencing clone quantification. TCRdb itself ran the PCR reads through MiXCR, one entry per CDR3 protein. The data show under 600,000 distinct CDR3 sequences, roughly 25% seen once. The sample consisted of naive CD8+ T cells from blood, with Jurkat cell RNA spiked in. The receptor set was obtained from a human donor in good health. Some libraries in this study had Jurkat cell RNA spiked in. Both conserved end residues are part of each CDR3. A D gene is named only where the DNA matches it firmly. Clone size is given for some rows only: seen once, a few or many times, or a class if the clone is expanded.

V,J,length,size,D,DNA,CDR3
TRBV29-1,TRBJ1-1,12,many,-,TGCAGCGGACTTACAGGCGAACTAGGAGCTTTCTTT,CSGLTGELGAFF
TRBV7-2,TRBJ1-4,16,-,-,TGTGCCAGCAGCTCCTACCCTGACCCATTTAATAAAAAACTGTTTTTT,CASSSYPDPFNKKLFF
TRBV6-2/TRBV6-3,TRBJ2-7,14,many,-,TGTGCCAGCAGTTACTCGCGGGCCCCCTACGAGCAGTACTTC,CASSYSRAPYEQYF
TRBV29-1,TRBJ1-2,13,-,-,TGCAGCGTTGAAGATGGCGGCAACTATGGCTACACCTTC,CSVEDGGNYGYTF
TRBV9,TRBJ2-5,15,-,TRBD1,TGTGCCAGCAGCGCTCGGGACAGGGAACAAGAGACCCAGTACTTC,CASSARDREQETQYF
TRBV20-1,TRBJ1-1,13,many,-,TGCAGTGCTACTCGGGCAGTGAACACTGAAGCTTTCTTT,CSATRAVNTEAFF
TRBV12-3/TRBV12-4,TRBJ1-1,13,few,-,TGTGCCAGCAGTTTATCGGAGATCACTGAAGCTTTCTTT,CASSLSEITEAFF
TRBV12-3/TRBV12-4,TRBJ1-5,15,many,TRBD1,TGTGCCAGCAGTTTTTACGGACAGGGGTATCAGCCCCAGCATTTT,CASSFYGQGYQPQHF
TRBV13,TRBJ2-6,12,many,-,TGTGCCAGCAGCTTATTTTCGGACGTCCTGACTTTC,CASSLFSDVLTF
TRBV9,TRBJ2-3,16,-,TRBD1,TGTGCCAGCAGCTCAGACAGGGACACCATCACAGATACGCAGTATTTT,CASSSDRDTITDTQYF
TRBV7-9,TRBJ2-7,14,many,-,TGTGCCAGCAGCTTAGGGCAGGTACCCTACGAGCAGTACTTC,CASSLGQVPYEQYF
TRBV4-3,TRBJ2-1,15,-,TRBD2,TGCGCCAGCAGCCAATTTGGGGCTAGCGGGGATGAGCAGTTCTTC,CASSQFGASGDEQFF
TRBV7-8,TRBJ1-1,15,many,-,TGTGCCAGCAGCCTCCCCGCTTCAGGGTCCGGCCGAGCTTTCTTT,CASSLPASGSGRAFF
TRBV6-2/TRBV6-3,TRBJ2-7,12,many,-,TGTGCCAGCAAAAACCAGGGAGCCGAGCAGTACTTC,CASKNQGAEQYF
TRBV30,TRBJ2-3,15,few,TRBD1,TGTGCCTGGAGTGCGACAGGGGGCCCCACAGATACGCAGTATTTT,CAWSATGGPTDTQYF
TRBV12-3/TRBV12-4,TRBJ1-2,12,many,-,TGTGCCAGCAGCTTAGGGGTCGGCGGCTACACCTTC,CASSLGVGGYTF
TRBV20-1,TRBJ2-7,15,-,-,TGCAGTGCCCTCGAGAGAGGGAGGGGGACCTTAGAGCAGTACTTC,CSALERGRGTLEQYF
TRBV7-2,TRBJ1-5,17,-,-,TGTGCCAGCAGCTCCGGGGAGGGGCCGATTAGCAATCAGCCCCAGCATTTT,CASSSGEGPISNQPQHF
TRBV20-1,TRBJ2-2,16,-,-,TGCAGTGCTAGAGATCCGAACAGGGCGAACACCGGGGAGCTGTTTTTT,CSARDPNRANTGELFF
TRBV7-2,TRBJ2-7,15,-,TRBD2,TGTGCCAGCAGCCCCATTAGCGGGAGCTCCTACGAGCAGTACTTC,CASSPISGSSYEQYF
TRBV6-2/TRBV6-3,TRBJ2-3,13,few,-,TGTGCCAGCAGAGGCCCAACGACAGATACGCAGTATTTT,CASRGPTTDTQYF
TRBV4-3,TRBJ2-7,15,-,-,TGCGCCAGCAGCCAAGATTCAGGGGACCCCTACGAGCAGTACTTC,CASSQDSGDPYEQYF
TRBV7-9,TRBJ2-3,15,-,-,TGTGCCAGCAGCTATCCCGGGAAAACTGCAGATACGCAGTATTTT,CASSYPGKTADTQYF
TRBV7-9,TRBJ1-5,13,once,-,TGTGCCAGCTCCCGGGAACCCAGTCAGCCCCAGCATTTT,CASSREPSQPQHF
TRBV5-1,TRBJ2-7,16,-,TRBD2,TGCGCCAGCAGCTTGGCCTGGGCTAGCGGGAGCTACGAGCAGTACTTC,CASSLAWASGSYEQYF
TRBV27,TRBJ2-7,13,-,-,TGTGCCAGCAGGCAGACAGTCTCCTACGAGCAGTACTTC,CASRQTVSYEQYF
TRBV20-1,TRBJ2-7,15,-,TRBD2,TGCAGTGCTAACCTCCGGGGGCGGGAGGTCATCGAGCAGTACTTC,CSANLRGREVIEQYF
TRBV3-1,TRBJ2-2,14,-,-,TGTGCCAGCAGCCACACAATGGGGCCCGGGGAGCTGTTTTTT,CASSHTMGPGELFF
TRBV20-1,TRBJ2-7,15,-,-,TGCAGTGCTAGAGCCCCCGGGGCTAGCTCCTACGCGCAGTACTTC,CSARAPGASSYAQYF
TRBV27,TRBJ1-6,14,-,-,TGTGCCAGCAGTTTTGGTCCAGACAATTCACCCCTCCACTTT,CASSFGPDNSPLHF
TRBV18,TRBJ1-1,15,few,-,TGTGCCAGCTCACCACCGGCGGGGCAGAACACTGAAGCTTTCTTT,CASSPPAGQNTEAFF
TRBV6-1,TRBJ2-3,17,-,-,TGTGCCAGCAGTGAAATTTTTCCTCCGACGGTCACAGCTACGCAGTATTTT,CASSEIFPPTVTATQYF
TRBV30,TRBJ1-5,14,-,TRBD1,TGTGCCTGGAGTGAAGGACAGGGGCTTCAGCCCCAGCATTTT,CAWSEGQGLQPQHF
TRBV3-1,TRBJ2-5,14,-,-,TGTGCCAGCCGCCAAGATAGGGCGGCAGAGACCCAGTACTTC,CASRQDRAAETQYF
TRBV9,TRBJ1-1,20,-,-,TGTGCCAGCAGCGTAGCTCGGACCGCCGGGCTACCCGGAGAGAACACTGAAGCTTTCTTT,CASSVARTAGLPGENTEAFF
TRBV12-3/TRBV12-4,TRBJ2-5,16,-,TRBD2,TGTGCCAGCATGACCAGCGGGGGATCGGGGCAAGAGACCCAGTACTTC,CASMTSGGSGQETQYF